In its sample, the clone carrying this T cell receptor beta chain was seen a few times. What it binds is not known. CDR3 length: 15 amino acids. The V gene's germline CDR1 is MNHEY and CDR2 SVGEGT. Trimming left V 6 bases short and J 0 bases short, with 11 bases between. 5'RACE, which relied on constant-segment primers, yielded TCR alpha and TCR beta cDNA libraries carrying sample barcodes and UMIs. TCRdb fed the 5' RACE reads into MiXCR, producing one record per CDR3 protein. The sample consists of about 290,000 distinct CDR3 sequences, approximately 16% of them appearing once. The data stem from a study of T-cell memory formation after mild COVID-19. Study findings and constraints: Pre-infection memory already had some responding clones, implying cross-reactive memory joined. CD4+ contracting clones were mainly CM and EM; CD8+ ones, EMRA. Clones that shrank (day 15 to 85) were balanced CD4/CD8, whereas later expanders leaned CD4+.

The sequence derives from a man aged 18 to 29 who had mild COVID-19 (a few samples of this study predate the infection). Cell type and time point are not known. V is TRBV6-2 or TRBV6-3 and J is TRBJ2-2, with D unresolved. The sample taken for sequencing was PBMCs or a T cell subset sorted from them (not recorded which). The CDR3: CASRGPYANTGELFF. CDR3 nucleotides: TGTGCCAGCAGGGGTCCCTACGCGAACACCGGGGAGCTGTTTTTT.